In this sample, the clone carrying this T cell receptor (beta chain) is medium-sized. Its antigen is not identified. This beta chain represents an off-target read in a library built for alpha chains; its size is of limited meaning. MiXCR was run by TCRdb on the 5' RACE reads, yielding one entry per CDR3 protein. The repertoire has roughly 3,700 distinct CDR3 sequences, 24% of them found once; the top ten carry about 25%. The data belong to a study of spatial heterogeneity in lung cancer. The overall study: A consistent excess of beta-chain over alpha-chain sequences was detected. Each unique TCR and UMI combination was seen more than ten times on average in raw reads. General study results and limits: Blood carried ubiquitous expanded tumor TCRs more at resection than follow-up.

Time point given: sample taken at primary tumor resection. Sequencing of whole RNA from tumor, nontumor lung or frozen PBMC involved no sorting. The source was PBMCs, collected at surgery. The clonotype originates from a female donor with early-stage non-small cell lung cancer.

The CDR3 region is CASSFTGTGVHEQYF. CDR3 nucleotide sequence: TGCGCCAGCAGCTTTACCGGGACAGGGGTCCACGAGCAGTACTTC. The J gene is TRBJ2-7, the V gene TRBV5-1, with 10 nucleotides matching TRBD1. Germline CDR1 is SGHRS and CDR2 is YFSETQ. V was clipped by 2 bases and J by 5 bases; unmatched bases: 7. There are 15 residues in the CDR3.